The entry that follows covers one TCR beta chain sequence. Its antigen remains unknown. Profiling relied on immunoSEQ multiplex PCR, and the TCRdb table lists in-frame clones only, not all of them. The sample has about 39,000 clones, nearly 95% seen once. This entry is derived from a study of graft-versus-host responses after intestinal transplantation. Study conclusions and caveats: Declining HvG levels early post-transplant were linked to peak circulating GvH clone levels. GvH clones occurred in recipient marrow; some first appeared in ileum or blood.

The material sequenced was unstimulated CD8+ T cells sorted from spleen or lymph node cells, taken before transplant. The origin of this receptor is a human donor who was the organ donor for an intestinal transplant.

The CDR3, as DNA: TGTGCCAGCAGCTTAGAAGGGGGGACTGGAAACACCATATATTTT. It yields the protein CASSLEGGTGNTIYF. The chain is built from TRBV11-2 and TRBJ1-3; TRBD1 might be the D (6 bases). Trimming removed 0 bases from V and 2 bases from J, with 8 bases in between. The CDR3 extends over 15 amino acids. Looked up from germline, CDR1 is SGHAT and CDR2 is FQNNGV.